This T cell receptor beta chain appears in the sequencing data of a study of cytomegalovirus exposure and HLA in healthy donors (dated by TCRdb to about 2017). Background for the entire study: An earlier analysis of some 500 of the donors reported 250 to 300 Gb of sequence data and 117 million unique TCR beta sequences from some 180 million T cells. Typing coverage differed by locus: A, B, C, DRB1 and DQB1 were typed in about 620-640 donors, DQA1 in 522, DPA1 in some 610, and DPB1 in 400 to 490. All discovery cohort repertoires had been generated on a single sequencing platform. A later analysis re-examined previously published TCR beta repertoires from 600 to 700 donors and added high-resolution HLA genotyping to investigate patterns of TCR occurrence. The later analysis used no new phenotypic data to find candidate immune exposures, relying instead on TCR beta sequences and their occurrence across donors. To predict cytomegalovirus infection status, the study combined high-throughput TCR immunosequencing, statistical association of individual TCRs with disease status, and machine learning. The study profiled the T cell repertoires of under 850 subjects by immunosequencing and related them to cytomegalovirus serostatus. In addition to the first cohort of 650 to 800 subjects, a separate validation cohort of 130 or so different subjects was used. The study aimed to test whether cataloging public T cell receptors could reveal signatures of past pathogen exposure. HLA typing covered class I and class II loci at four-digit resolution. Alongside the repertoire data, information on donor age, sex, ethnicity and CMV serostatus was compiled. Four to six DR-DQ haplotypes were handled as single units for association and clustering, since linkage in the cohort was strong. A later genetic analysis took genome-wide SNP genotypes for about three fifths of the 666 donors and used that subset as a discovery cohort. Across under 500 genotyped donors of the cohort, an average of about 240,000 unique TCR beta nucleotide sequences per donor were sequenced, and roughly 20% of those sequences were non-productive. In an earlier analysis of around 540 of the donors, high-throughput TCR beta sequencing was used to judge whether each TCR beta V gene segment behaved as functional or pseudogenic. Of the approximately 400 genotyped donors, 65% to 90% fell in the genetic ancestry cluster associated with self-reported Caucasian donors. An early release covering 550 to 700 HLA-typed donors comprised roughly 300 gigabases of sequencing data and 85 million or so unique TCR sequences. Summary of the overall study and its limitations: Because HLA typing was missing for some donors at each locus, association tests included only the typed subset. In a later analysis, several top co-occurrence clusters were reported to appear linked to parvovirus B19, influenza, CMV and Epstein-Barr virus. The study listed approximately 150 TCR beta chains as associated with cytomegalovirus. According to the authors, the approach could potentially be generalized to other disease states and immunological phenotypes. The earlier analysis of 587 of the donors excluded roughly 16 rarely observed V segments, including chromosome 9 orphons, because counts were too low. At a false discovery rate of 0.05, a later analysis linked some 17,000 TCR beta sequences to specific HLA alleles. When HLA alleles, especially DR and DQ, strongly co-occurred, attributing TCR associations to individual alleles was difficult. Roughly uniform sequencing depth across donors was assumed in presence/absence analyses, although this assumption may not hold. A later analysis found that TCR association rates varied across HLA loci, with DRB1 alleles showing the most associated TCRs and HLA-C alleles the fewest. In vitro tests confirmed that a few of the cytomegalovirus-associated TCR beta chains recognize cytomegalovirus antigens. Across donors, most TCR sequences were observed very rarely, whereas some public TCRs were present in many individuals. A cluster of highly shared sequence variants was judged likely to represent a technical artifact of the sequencing pipeline. For the cohort, immune exposure information was limited to CMV serostatus. Correlated functional status among segregating V segments might reflect linkage disequilibrium, but an unknown experimental factor could not be ruled out. Most CMV-associated TCR beta chains appeared to be HLA-restricted in a later analysis, and the HLA associations seemed to be driven largely by CMV exposure. Some IMGT-functional V segments, including TRBV6-2 and TRBV6-3, could not be told apart with the 87-base-pair reads, so those segments were excluded. An association between a missense DCLRE1C variant and V-gene and J-gene trimming of TCR beta chains was found in a later genetic analysis and replicated in an independent cohort. In an earlier analysis of around 500 of the donors, most TCR beta V segments appeared in productive rearrangements about 90% or about 30% of the time, broadly matching IMGT annotations. Only TCR beta chains were sequenced in this cohort, and the absence of alpha or paired-chain data limited detectable features. Cytomegalovirus status was reported to be diagnosed by the classifier with high specificity and sensitivity in both the original and validation cohorts. In a later analysis, HLA-associated TCR beta chains were found to be more clonally expanded and to have lower generation probabilities than equally common non-associated chains. In a later genetic analysis, fewer N-insertions in productive TCRs were reported among donors in an Asian-associated ancestry cluster than the 666-donor mean. A further reported finding was that TCR beta sequences accurately predicted the HLA-A and HLA-B alleles for most subjects in the first cohort.

About this clone: Its binding antigen is unknown. Base qualities are not recorded, but no much larger clone differs from it by a single base.

From its cysteine to its phenylalanine, the CDR3 spans 14 amino acids. Only the CDR3 portion is preserved as DNA: 42 bases, with reading frame beginning at the first base. V loses 5 bases, J loses 4 bases, and the germline ends lie 12 bases apart. CDR1 and CDR2 are drawn from the germline V gene (reference sequence): LNHDA, SQIVND. The cohort comprised 550 to 700 healthy bone marrow donors. At the time of sampling, every cohort member was nominally healthy, though immune exposures that went unrecorded were likely present. The donor tested CMV seronegative, placing the donor among the 350 or so seronegative members of the cohort. Every donor gave a peripheral blood sample, and the peripheral blood mononuclear cells from that sample were used for TCR beta sequencing. Genomic DNA extraction from the blood cell samples was performed with the Qiagen DNeasy Blood Extraction Kit. Libraries were made using the immunoSEQ multiplex PCR assay. For the multiplex PCR, a mixture combining 60 forward primers for TCR Vbeta segments and 13 reverse primers for TCR Jbeta segments was used. The CDR3 region of rearranged TCR beta genes was amplified from genomic DNA with a multiplex PCR assay. Amplified TCR beta libraries were sequenced as 87-base-pair reads on the Illumina HiSeq System. Regarding the original processing steps: Across the 640 or so repertoires, a later analysis counted roughly 84 million unique TCR beta chains, about 10 million of which were shared by at least two donors. Raw reads were error-corrected and collapsed into unique sequences with a nearest-neighbor algorithm that merged closely related sequences to remove PCR and sequencing errors. To assign V, D and J gene segments, CDR3 sequences were aligned to IMGT reference sequences. For a sequence to be retained, at least a six-nucleotide match to both a V gene segment and a J gene segment was required. A rearrangement counted as productive if the CDR3 had no stop codons and remained in frame with V and J, and every other rearrangement counted as non-productive. Following IMGT convention, CDR3 was defined as the stretch from the second conserved V-encoded cysteine up to the conserved J-encoded phenylalanine. The earlier analysis of about 530 of the donors excluded any sequence lacking an unambiguous match to a single V gene segment. An earlier analysis of 500 to 600 of the donors classified V segments as functional when productive rearrangements were above 56.7% and as segregating when the standard deviation between donors was above 5%. A statistical classification framework was built for diagnosing cytomegalovirus status from the catalog of TCR beta chain sequences. In a later analysis, V and J genes were assigned by comparing TCR nucleotide sequences against IMGT/GENE-DB human TR gene sequences. Using the TCRdist pipeline, a later analysis assigned CDR3 sequences along with most-parsimonious VDJ recombination scenarios. In a later analysis, each TCR beta chain was defined by its CDR3 amino acid sequence together with its V-gene family, and reads lacking a unique V-gene family were excluded. As a way to deal with suspected cross-contamination and a sequencing artifact, a later analysis dropped nearly 600 nucleotide sequences that were highly shared and had low generation probability. For each public chain, a later analysis derived a clonal expansion index from normalized ranks of inferred template counts within each repertoire. In a later analysis, generation probabilities were computed using a VDJ recombination model fitted to out-of-frame rearrangements, and the results were checked against IGoR. In a later analysis, hypergeometric tests were used to score TCR-TCR, TCR-HLA and TCR-CMV co-occurrence, with a repertoire-size bias correction applied to TCR pairs. In a later analysis, false discovery rates were estimated by permuting HLA or CMV assignments 20 times. In a later analysis, co-occurring TCRs were grouped with DBSCAN, and TCRdist sequence similarity was added when clustering was performed within HLA-allele-positive subsets. Co-occurrence clustering excluded repertoires with fewer than 30,000 or more than 120,000 public chains, plus five with anomalous nucleotide sharing. Drawn from immuneACCESS, this table holds only the in-frame rearrangements with V and J called that TCRdb kept. Clones are partly lost; checked studies trace under half to an unresolved V gene and leave the rest unexplained. That table furnishes V, J and clone size, whereas the DNA furnished D and trimming. Here the sample has more than 100,000 clones; around 80% occur a single time. 0.24% of the sample is in the top ten clones.

The V and J segments used are TRBV19 and TRBJ1-5; possibly the D gene is TRBD1, per 5 matching bases. Sequencing used PBMCs. The clonotype comes from a man aged 50-60 years in good health and CMV-seronegative. At the DNA level, the sequence is TGTGCCAGTAGTGGTTCTGGGGCTAATCAGCCCCAGCATTTT. This encodes CASSGSGANQPQHF.